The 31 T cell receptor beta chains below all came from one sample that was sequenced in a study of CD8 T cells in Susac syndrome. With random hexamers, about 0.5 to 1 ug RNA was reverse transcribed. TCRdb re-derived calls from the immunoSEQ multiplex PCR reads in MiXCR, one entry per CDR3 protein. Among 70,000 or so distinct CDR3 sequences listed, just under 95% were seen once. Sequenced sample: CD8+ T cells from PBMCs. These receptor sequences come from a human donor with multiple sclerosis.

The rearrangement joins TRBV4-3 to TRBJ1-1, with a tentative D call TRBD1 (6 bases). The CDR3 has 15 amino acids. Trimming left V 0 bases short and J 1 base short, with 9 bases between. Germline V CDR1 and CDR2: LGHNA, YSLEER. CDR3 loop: CASSQEEGGNTEAFF. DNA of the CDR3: TGCGCCAGCAGCCAAGAAGAAGGGGGGAACACTGAAGCTTTCTTT.

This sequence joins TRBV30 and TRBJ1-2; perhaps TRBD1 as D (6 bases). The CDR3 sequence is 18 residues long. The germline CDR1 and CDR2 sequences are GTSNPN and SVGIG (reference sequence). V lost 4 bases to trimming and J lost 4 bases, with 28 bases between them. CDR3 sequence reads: CAWNLEGGRPTSFYGYTF. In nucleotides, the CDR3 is TGTGCCTGGAACCTAGAGGGGGGCAGGCCCACCTCCTTCTATGGCTACACCTTC.

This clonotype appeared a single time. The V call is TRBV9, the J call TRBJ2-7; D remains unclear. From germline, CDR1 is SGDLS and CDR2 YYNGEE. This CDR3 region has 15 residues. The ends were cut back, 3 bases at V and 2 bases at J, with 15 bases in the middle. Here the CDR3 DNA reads TGTGCCAGCAGCGCCACCCCGTCCCGTACCTACGAGCAGTACTTC. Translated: CASSATPSRTYEQYF.

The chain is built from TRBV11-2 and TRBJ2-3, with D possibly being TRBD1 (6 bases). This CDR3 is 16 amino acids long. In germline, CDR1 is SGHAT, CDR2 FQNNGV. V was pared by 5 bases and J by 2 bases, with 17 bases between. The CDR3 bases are TGTGCCAGCAGCCTCGACAGGTACCAAGACACAGATACGCAGTATTTT. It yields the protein CASSLDRYQDTDTQYF.

CDR3 sequence reads: CASTFGGSGYEQYF. The DNA for the CDR3 is TGTGCCAGCACCTTCGGCGGGTCAGGCTACGAGCAGTACTTC. The chain uses TRBV6-2 or TRBV6-3 and TRBJ2-7, with D possibly TRBD2 on 5 matching bases. The length of the CDR3 is 14 residues. Trimming took 7 bases from V and 3 from J, leaving 16 bases between them. Germline assignment: CDR1 MNHEY and CDR2 SVGEGT.

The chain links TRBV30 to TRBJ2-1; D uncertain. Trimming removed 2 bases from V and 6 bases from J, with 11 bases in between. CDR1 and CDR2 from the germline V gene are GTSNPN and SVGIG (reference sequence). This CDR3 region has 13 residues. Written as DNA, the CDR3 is TGTGCCTGGAGTATGATGATACTCAATGAGCAGTTCTTC. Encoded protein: CAWSMMILNEQFF.

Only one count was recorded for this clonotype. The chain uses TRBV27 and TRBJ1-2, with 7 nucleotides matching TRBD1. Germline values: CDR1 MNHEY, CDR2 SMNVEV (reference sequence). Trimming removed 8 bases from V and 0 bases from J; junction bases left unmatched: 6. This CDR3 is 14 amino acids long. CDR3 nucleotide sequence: TGTGCCAGCGGGAGGGGGCTCTCTAACTATGGCTACACCTTC. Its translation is CASGRGLSNYGYTF.

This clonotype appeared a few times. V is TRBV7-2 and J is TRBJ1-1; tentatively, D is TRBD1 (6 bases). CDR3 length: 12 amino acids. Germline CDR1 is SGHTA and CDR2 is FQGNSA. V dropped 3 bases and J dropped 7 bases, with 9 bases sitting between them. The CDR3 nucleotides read TGTGCCAGCAGCTTGGCGGACAGTGAAGCTTTCTTT. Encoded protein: CASSLADSEAFF.

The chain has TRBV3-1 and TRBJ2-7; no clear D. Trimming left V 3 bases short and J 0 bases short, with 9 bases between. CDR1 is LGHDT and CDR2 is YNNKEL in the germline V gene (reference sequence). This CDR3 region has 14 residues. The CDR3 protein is CASSQGPTSYEQYF. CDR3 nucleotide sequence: TGTGCCAGCAGCCAGGGTCCCACCTCCTACGAGCAGTACTTC.

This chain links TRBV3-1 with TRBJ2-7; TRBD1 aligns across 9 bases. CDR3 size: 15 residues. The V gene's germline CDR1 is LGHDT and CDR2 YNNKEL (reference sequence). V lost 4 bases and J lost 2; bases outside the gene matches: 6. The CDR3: CASSPAGQGPYEQYF. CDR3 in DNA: TGTGCCAGCAGCCCAGCGGGACAGGGACCCTACGAGCAGTACTTC.

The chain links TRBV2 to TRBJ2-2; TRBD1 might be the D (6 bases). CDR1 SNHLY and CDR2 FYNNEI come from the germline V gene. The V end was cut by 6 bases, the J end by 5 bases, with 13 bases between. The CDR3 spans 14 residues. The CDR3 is CASRLTGYTGELFF. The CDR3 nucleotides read TGTGCCAGCAGGTTAACAGGGTATACCGGGGAGCTGTTTTTT. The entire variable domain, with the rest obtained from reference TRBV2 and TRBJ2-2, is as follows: EPEVTQTPSHQVTQMGQEVILRCVPISNHLYFYWYRQILGQKVEFLVSFYNNEISEKSEIFDDQFSVERPDGSNFTLKIRSTKLEDSAMYFCASRLTGYTGELFFGEGSRLTVL.

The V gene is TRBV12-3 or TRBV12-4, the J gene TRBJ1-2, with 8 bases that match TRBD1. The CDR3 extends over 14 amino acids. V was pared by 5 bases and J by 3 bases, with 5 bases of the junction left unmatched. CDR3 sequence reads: CASSPPGQDYGYTF. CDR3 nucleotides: TGTGCCAGCAGTCCTCCGGGACAGGACTATGGCTACACCTTC.

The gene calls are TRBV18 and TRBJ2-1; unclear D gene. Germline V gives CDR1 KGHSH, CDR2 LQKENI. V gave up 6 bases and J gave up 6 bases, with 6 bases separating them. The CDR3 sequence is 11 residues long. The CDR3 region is CASSDGNEQFF. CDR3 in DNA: TGTGCCAGCTCGGACGGCAATGAGCAGTTCTTC.

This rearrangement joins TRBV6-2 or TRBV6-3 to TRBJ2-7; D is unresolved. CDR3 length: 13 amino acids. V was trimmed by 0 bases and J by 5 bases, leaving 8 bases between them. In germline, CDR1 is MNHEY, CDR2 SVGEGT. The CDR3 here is CASSYSPAHEQYF. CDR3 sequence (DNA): TGTGCCAGCAGTTACTCCCCGGCCCACGAGCAGTACTTC.

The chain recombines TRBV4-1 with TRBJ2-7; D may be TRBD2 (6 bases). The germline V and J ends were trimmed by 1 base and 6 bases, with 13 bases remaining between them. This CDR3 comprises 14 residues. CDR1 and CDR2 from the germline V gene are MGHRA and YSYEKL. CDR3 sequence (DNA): TGCGCCAGCAGCCAAGCCGGGGGTTCAGCCGAGCAGTACTTC. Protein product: CASSQAGGSAEQYF.

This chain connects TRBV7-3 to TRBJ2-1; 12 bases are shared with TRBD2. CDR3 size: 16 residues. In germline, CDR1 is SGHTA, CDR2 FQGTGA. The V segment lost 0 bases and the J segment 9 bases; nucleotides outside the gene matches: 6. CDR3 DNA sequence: TGTGCCAGCAGCTTAACCCCCGAACTAGCGGGAGGTGAGCAGTTCTTC. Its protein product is CASSLTPELAGGEQFF.

The CDR3 DNA sequence: TGTGCCAGCAGCTTAGCGTCGGGGGGTACAGGACTAGTGGTATCGGGACAAAGTGAGCAGTTCTTC. Encoded protein: CASSLASGGTGLVVSGQSEQFF. The chain joins TRBV11-1 to TRBJ2-1, with TRBD2 as a possible D gene (7 bases). The CDR3 extends over 22 amino acids. Germline CDR1 reads SGHAT; CDR2 reads FQDESV (reference sequence). V was pared by 0 bases and J by 9 bases, with 36 bases between.

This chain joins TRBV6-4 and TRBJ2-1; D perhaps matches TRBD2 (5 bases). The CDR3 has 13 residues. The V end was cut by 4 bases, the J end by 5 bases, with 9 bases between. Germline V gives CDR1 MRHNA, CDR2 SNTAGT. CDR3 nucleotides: TGTGCCAGCAGTGGAGCGGAACACAATGAGCAGTTCTTC. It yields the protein CASSGAEHNEQFF.

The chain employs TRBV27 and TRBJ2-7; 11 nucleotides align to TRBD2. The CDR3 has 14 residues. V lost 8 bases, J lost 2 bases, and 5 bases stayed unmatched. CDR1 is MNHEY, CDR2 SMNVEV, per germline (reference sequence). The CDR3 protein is CASAIAGGPYEQYF. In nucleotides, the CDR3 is TGTGCCAGCGCGATAGCGGGAGGGCCCTACGAGCAGTACTTC.

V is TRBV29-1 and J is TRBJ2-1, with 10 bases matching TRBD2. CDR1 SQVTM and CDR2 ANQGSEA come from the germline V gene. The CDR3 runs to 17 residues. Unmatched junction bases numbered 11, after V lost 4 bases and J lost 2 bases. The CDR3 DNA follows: TGCAGCGTTGTAGGGCTAGCGGGAGTTATCCCCTACAATGAGCAGTTCTTC. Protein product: CSVVGLAGVIPYNEQFF.

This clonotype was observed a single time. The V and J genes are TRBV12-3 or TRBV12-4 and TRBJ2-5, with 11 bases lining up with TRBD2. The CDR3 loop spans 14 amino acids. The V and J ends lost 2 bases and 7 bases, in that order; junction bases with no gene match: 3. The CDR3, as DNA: TGTGCCAGCAGTTTACTAGCGGGAGGAGGGACCCAGTACTTC. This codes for CASSLLAGGGTQYF.

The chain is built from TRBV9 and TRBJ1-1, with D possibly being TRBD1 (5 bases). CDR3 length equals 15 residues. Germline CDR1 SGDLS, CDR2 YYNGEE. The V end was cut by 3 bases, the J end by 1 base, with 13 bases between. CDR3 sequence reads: CASSGVEGTNTEAFF. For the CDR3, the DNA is TGTGCCAGCAGCGGGGTCGAGGGGACGAACACTGAAGCTTTCTTT.

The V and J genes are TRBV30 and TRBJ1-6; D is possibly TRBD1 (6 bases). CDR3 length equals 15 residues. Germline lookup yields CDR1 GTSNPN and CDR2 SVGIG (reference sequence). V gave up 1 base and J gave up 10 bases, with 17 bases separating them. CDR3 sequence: CAWSDPQGGRSPLHF. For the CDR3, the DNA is TGTGCCTGGAGTGATCCACAGGGTGGGAGGTCACCCCTCCACTTT.

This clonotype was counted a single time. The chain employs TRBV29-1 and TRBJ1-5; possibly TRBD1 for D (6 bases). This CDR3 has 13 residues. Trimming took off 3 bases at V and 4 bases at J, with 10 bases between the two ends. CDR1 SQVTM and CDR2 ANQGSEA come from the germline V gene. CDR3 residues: CSVETGANQPQHF. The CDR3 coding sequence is TGCAGCGTTGAGACGGGGGCTAATCAGCCCCAGCATTTT.

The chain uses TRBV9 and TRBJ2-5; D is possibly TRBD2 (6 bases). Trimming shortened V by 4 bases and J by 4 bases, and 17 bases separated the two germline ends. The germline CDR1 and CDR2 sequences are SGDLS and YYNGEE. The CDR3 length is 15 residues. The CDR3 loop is CASSRSGGGPETQYF. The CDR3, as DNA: TGTGCCAGCAGCCGATCCGGGGGAGGCCCAGAGACCCAGTACTTC.

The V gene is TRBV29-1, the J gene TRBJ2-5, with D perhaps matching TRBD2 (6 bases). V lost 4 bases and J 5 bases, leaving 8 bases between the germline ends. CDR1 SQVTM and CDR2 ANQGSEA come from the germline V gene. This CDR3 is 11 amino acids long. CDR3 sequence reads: CSVVGGETQYF. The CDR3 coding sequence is TGCAGCGTTGTGGGGGGTGAGACCCAGTACTTC.

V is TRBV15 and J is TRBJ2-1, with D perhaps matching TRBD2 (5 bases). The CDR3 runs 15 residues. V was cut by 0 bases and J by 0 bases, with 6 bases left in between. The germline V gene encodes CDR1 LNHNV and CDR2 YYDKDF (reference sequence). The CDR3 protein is CATSRDRGSYNEQFF. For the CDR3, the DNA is TGTGCCACCAGCAGAGATCGGGGCTCCTACAATGAGCAGTTCTTC.

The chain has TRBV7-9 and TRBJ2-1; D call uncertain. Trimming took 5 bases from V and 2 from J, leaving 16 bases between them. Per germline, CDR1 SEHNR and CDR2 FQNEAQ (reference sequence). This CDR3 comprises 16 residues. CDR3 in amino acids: CASSAVSTATYNEQFF. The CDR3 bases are TGTGCCAGCAGCGCCGTAAGTACAGCAACCTACAATGAGCAGTTCTTC.

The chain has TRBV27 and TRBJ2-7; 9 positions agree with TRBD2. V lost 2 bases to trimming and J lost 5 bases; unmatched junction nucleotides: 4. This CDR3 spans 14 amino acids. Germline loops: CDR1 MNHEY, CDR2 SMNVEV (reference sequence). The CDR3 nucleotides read TGTGCCAGCAGTTTAAGCGGGGGGACTGACGAGCAGTACTTC. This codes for CASSLSGGTDEQYF.

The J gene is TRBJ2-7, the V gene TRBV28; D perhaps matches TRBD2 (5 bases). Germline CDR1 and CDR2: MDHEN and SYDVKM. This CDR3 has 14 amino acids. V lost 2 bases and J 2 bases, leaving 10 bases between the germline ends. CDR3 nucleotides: TGTGCCAGCAGTTTAAGGGAGCGGCCCTACGAGCAGTACTTC. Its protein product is CASSLRERPYEQYF.

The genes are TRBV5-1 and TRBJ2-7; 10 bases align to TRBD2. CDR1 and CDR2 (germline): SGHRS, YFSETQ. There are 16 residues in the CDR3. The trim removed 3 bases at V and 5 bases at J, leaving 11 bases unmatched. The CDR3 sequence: CASSSQAGGPGDEQYF. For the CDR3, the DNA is TGCGCCAGCAGCTCTCAAGCGGGAGGGCCGGGGGACGAGCAGTACTTC.